A selection of T cell receptor beta chains follows, all from one sample in a study of tumor-infiltrating lymphocytes in localized non-small cell lung cancer. The assay was immunoSEQ multiplex PCR, and TCRdb's table has in-frame clones only and misses some. The table records 20,000 to 25,000 clones, 50% to 80% of them present only once. The sample taken for sequencing was lung tumor tissue. The receptors here all came from a human donor with non-small cell lung cancer. Each CDR3 is given with its conserved first and last residue. A D gene is named only where the DNA matches it firmly. The size of a clone is reported for some rows only, either as once, few or many, or as a class for expanded clones.

d_gene: TRBD1; j_gene: TRBJ1-5; v_gene: TRBV18; abundance: few; CDR3nt: TGTGCCAGCTCACCGAAAGACAGGGGGGAGCAGCCCCAGCATTTT; CDR3aa: CASSPKDRGEQPQHF
d_gene: .; j_gene: TRBJ2-2; v_gene: TRBV18; abundance: .; CDR3nt: TGTGCCAGCTCACCCACATCCGGGGAGCTGTTTTTT; CDR3aa: CASSPTSGELFF
d_gene: TRBD2; j_gene: TRBJ2-1; v_gene: TRBV6-4; abundance: .; CDR3nt: TGTGCCAGCAGTGACACTGGCGGGAGCAATGAGCAGTTCTTC; CDR3aa: CASSDTGGSNEQFF
d_gene: .; j_gene: TRBJ1-1; v_gene: TRBV27; abundance: few; CDR3nt: TGTGCCAGCAGTTTGGCGCTAGGGGGAGGGACTGAAGCTTTCTTT; CDR3aa: CASSLALGGGTEAFF
d_gene: TRBD2; j_gene: TRBJ2-1; v_gene: TRBV14; abundance: .; CDR3nt: TGTGCCAGCAGCCGAGAACTAGCGGGAGGGTCCCCCAAGTTCTTC; CDR3aa: CASSRELAGGSPKFF
d_gene: .; j_gene: TRBJ2-5; v_gene: TRBV7-9; abundance: few; CDR3nt: TGTGCCAACCTAGCGCGGGAGACCCAGTACTTC; CDR3aa: CANLARETQYF
d_gene: .; j_gene: TRBJ2-2; v_gene: TRBV21-1; abundance: once; CDR3nt: TGTGCCAGCAGCAAAGCGCTCGGCGAAGAGGGGGAGCTGTTTTTT; CDR3aa: CASSKALGEEGELFF
d_gene: .; j_gene: TRBJ1-4; v_gene: TRBV7-9; abundance: .; CDR3nt: TGTGCCAGCAGCTCGAATGGGGGTGATGAAAAACTGTTTTTT; CDR3aa: CASSSNGGDEKLFF
d_gene: .; j_gene: TRBJ1-2; v_gene: TRBV7-9; abundance: once; CDR3nt: TGTGCCAGCAGCCCCGAGACAGGAGCTAACTATGGCTACACCTTC; CDR3aa: CASSPETGANYGYTF
d_gene: TRBD1; j_gene: TRBJ1-4; v_gene: TRBV27; abundance: few; CDR3nt: TGTGCCAGCAGTGGGACAGGGGTAACTAATGAAAAACTGTTTTTT; CDR3aa: CASSGTGVTNEKLFF
d_gene: TRBD2; j_gene: TRBJ2-5; v_gene: TRBV5-1; abundance: .; CDR3nt: TGCGCCAGCAGCCCTGGCGGGGGTTCGACCCAGTACTTC; CDR3aa: CASSPGGGSTQYF
d_gene: .; j_gene: TRBJ2-2; v_gene: TRBV9; abundance: .; CDR3nt: TGTGCCAGCAGCGCTGCCCCAGGTTGGGGAGAGCTGTTTTTT; CDR3aa: CASSAAPGWGELFF
d_gene: .; j_gene: TRBJ2-7; v_gene: TRBV10-3; abundance: .; CDR3nt: TGTGCCATCAGTGGGCCCAAACAGGTGCCCTCCTACGAGCAGTACTTC; CDR3aa: CAISGPKQVPSYEQYF
d_gene: .; j_gene: TRBJ2-7; v_gene: TRBV5-1; abundance: .; CDR3nt: TGCGCCAGCAGCCCGGACGGACTGAACGCCTACGAGCAGTACTTC; CDR3aa: CASSPDGLNAYEQYF
d_gene: TRBD2; j_gene: TRBJ2-1; v_gene: TRBV29-1; abundance: .; CDR3nt: TGCAGCGTTGAAGGGCTAGCGGGGGAGCAGTTCTTC; CDR3aa: CSVEGLAGEQFF
d_gene: TRBD1; j_gene: TRBJ1-1; v_gene: TRBV27; abundance: .; CDR3nt: TGTGCCAGCACCTTACACGTAGGGGACAGGGGGTCTGAAGCTTTCTTT; CDR3aa: CASTLHVGDRGSEAFF
d_gene: .; j_gene: TRBJ1-3; v_gene: TRBV7-2; abundance: few; CDR3nt: TGTGCCAGCAGCTCAGCGGAGTCTGGAAACACCATATATTTT; CDR3aa: CASSSAESGNTIYF